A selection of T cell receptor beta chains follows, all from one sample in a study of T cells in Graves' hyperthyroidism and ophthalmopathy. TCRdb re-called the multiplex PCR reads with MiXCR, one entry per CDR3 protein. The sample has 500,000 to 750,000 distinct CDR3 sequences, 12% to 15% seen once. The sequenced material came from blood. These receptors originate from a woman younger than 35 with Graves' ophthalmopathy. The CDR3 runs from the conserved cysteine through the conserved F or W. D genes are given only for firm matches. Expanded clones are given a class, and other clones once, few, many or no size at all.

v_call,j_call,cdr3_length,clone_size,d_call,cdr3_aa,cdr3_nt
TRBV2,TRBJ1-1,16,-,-,CAGSALGSQRGTEAFF,TGTGCCGGCTCAGCATTGGGGAGTCAAAGGGGCACTGAAGCTTTCTTT
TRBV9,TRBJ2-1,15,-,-,CASSPGGTPSYEQFF,TGTGCCAGCAGCCCAGGGGGGACACCGTCATATGAGCAGTTCTTC
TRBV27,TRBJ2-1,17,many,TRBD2,CASSLGGVGREDGEQFF,TGTGCCAGCAGTTTAGGCGGCGTGGGGCGGGAGGATGGTGAGCAGTTCTTC
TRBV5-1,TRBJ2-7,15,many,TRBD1,CASSLIPGTGDEQYF,TGCGCCAGCAGCTTGATTCCCGGGACAGGGGACGAGCAGTACTTC
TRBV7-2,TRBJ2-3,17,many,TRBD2,CASSAQGTSGTIGTQYF,TGTGCCAGCAGCGCGCAAGGGACTAGCGGGACGATTGGTACGCAGTATTTT
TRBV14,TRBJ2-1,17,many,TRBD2,CASSQDIRLAAYNEQFF,TGTGCCAGCAGCCAAGACATTCGTCTAGCGGCCTACAATGAGCAGTTCTTC
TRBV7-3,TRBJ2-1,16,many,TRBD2,CASSPGGASGLGEQFF,TGTGCCAGCAGCCCTGGGGGGGCTAGCGGGCTAGGTGAGCAGTTCTTC
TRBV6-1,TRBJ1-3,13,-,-,CASSGADADTIYF,TGTGCCAGCAGTGGGGCAGATGCGGACACCATATATTTT
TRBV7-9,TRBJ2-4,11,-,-,CASSSAVIQYF,TGTGCCAGCAGCTCGGCAGTCATTCAGTACTTC
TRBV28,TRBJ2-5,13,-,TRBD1,CASRGDSQETQYF,TGTGCCAGCAGAGGGGACAGCCAAGAGACCCAGTACTTC
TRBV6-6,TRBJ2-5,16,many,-,CASSYRGRQGQETQYF,TGTGCCAGCAGTTATCGGGGACGTCAAGGCCAAGAGACCCAGTACTTC
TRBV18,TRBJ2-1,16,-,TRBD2,CASSHRGTSGPNEQFF,TGTGCCAGCTCCCACAGAGGGACTAGCGGGCCCAATGAGCAGTTCTTC
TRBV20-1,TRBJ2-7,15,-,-,CSARGGGDRSYEQYF,TGCAGTGCTAGAGGGGGGGGGGACAGATCCTACGAGCAGTACTTC
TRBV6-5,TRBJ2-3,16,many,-,CASSYSKQGSTDTQYF,TGTGCCAGCAGTTACTCGAAGCAGGGGAGCACAGATACGCAGTATTTT
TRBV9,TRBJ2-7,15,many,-,CASSSNPRGSYEQYF,TGTGCCAGCAGCTCGAACCCACGGGGTTCCTACGAGCAGTACTTC
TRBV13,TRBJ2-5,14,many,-,CASSITGPQETQYF,TGTGCCAGCAGCATAACGGGACCCCAAGAGACCCAGTACTTC
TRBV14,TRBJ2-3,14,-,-,CASSQEVARDTQYF,TGTGCCAGCAGCCAAGAGGTGGCTAGAGATACGCAGTATTTT
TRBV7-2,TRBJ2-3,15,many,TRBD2,CASSPTSGATDTQYF,TGTGCCAGCAGCCCGACTAGCGGGGCCACAGATACGCAGTATTTT
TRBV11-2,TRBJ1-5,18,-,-,CASSLEVGDRKANQPQHF,TGTGCCAGCAGCTTAGAGGTGGGAGACAGAAAAGCTAATCAGCCCCAGCATTTT
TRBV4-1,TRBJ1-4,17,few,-,CASSQPGLGLVREKLFF,TGCGCCAGCAGCCAACCCGGACTAGGACTGGTGAGAGAAAAACTGTTTTTT
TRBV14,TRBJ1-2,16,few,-,CASSPLQGTTNYGYTF,TGTGCCAGCAGCCCATTACAGGGAACGACAAACTATGGCTACACCTTC
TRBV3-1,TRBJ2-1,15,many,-,CASSPSAFLHNEQFF,TGTGCCAGCAGTCCTTCGGCCTTCCTACACAATGAGCAGTTCTTC
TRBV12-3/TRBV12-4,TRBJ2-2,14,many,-,CASRSGLHTGELFF,TGTGCCAGCAGATCAGGGTTGCACACCGGGGAGCTGTTTTTT
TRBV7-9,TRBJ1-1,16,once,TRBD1,CASSLGHGTGNTEAFF,TGTGCCAGCAGCTTAGGACACGGGACAGGGAACACTGAAGCTTTCTTT
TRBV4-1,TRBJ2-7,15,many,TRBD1,CASSLSDRVSYEQYF,TGCGCCAGCAGCCTCTCCGACAGGGTTTCCTACGAGCAGTACTTC
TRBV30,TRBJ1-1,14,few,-,CAWREQVFWPEAFF,-
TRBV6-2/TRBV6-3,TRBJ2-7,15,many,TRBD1,CASSDLDRGTDEQYF,TGTGCCAGCAGCGACCTGGACAGGGGAACCGACGAGCAGTACTTC
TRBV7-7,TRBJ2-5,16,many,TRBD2,CASSFGLAGAVETQYF,TGTGCTAGCAGCTTCGGACTAGCGGGAGCCGTAGAGACCCAGTACTTC
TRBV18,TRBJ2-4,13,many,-,CASSPQGWDIQYF,TGTGCCAGCTCACCTCAGGGTTGGGACATTCAGTACTTC
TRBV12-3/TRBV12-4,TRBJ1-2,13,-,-,CARSTQGNYGYTF,TGTGCCAGAAGTACACAGGGTAACTATGGCTACACCTTC
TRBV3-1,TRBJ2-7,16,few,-,CASSQLGAGKSDEQYF,TGTGCCAGCAGCCAATTAGGGGCGGGAAAGTCGGACGAGCAGTACTTC
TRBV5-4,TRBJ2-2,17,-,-,CASSPAVGGLNTGELFF,TGTGCCAGCAGCCCGGCGGTAGGGGGACTGAACACCGGGGAGCTGTTTTTT
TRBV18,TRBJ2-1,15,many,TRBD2,CASSPPGTSSSEQFF,TGTGCCAGCTCACCCCCCGGGACTAGCTCTAGTGAGCAGTTCTTC
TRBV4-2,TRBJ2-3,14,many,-,CASSQELATDTQYF,TGTGCCAGCAGCCAAGAACTAGCCACAGATACGCAGTATTTT
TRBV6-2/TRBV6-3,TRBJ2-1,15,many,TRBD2,CASSRLAGAYNEQFF,TGTGCCAGCAGTAGACTAGCGGGGGCTTACAATGAGCAGTTCTTC
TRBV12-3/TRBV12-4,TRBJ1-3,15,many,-,CASSPRPSSGNTIYF,TGTGCCAGCAGCCCTCGTCCAAGCTCTGGAAACACCATATATTTT
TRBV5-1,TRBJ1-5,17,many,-,CASSLVPTVNSNQPQHF,TGCGCCAGCAGCTTGGTCCCGACGGTAAATAGCAATCAGCCCCAGCATTTT
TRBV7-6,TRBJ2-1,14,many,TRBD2,CASSPTGGYNEQFF,TGTGCCAGCAGCCCCACGGGGGGGTACAATGAGCAGTTCTTC
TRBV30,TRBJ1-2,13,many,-,CAWANRGDYGYTF,TGTGCCTGGGCTAATAGGGGGGACTATGGCTACACCTTC
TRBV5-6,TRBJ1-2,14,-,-,CASSLARGGYGYTF,TGTGCCAGCAGCTTGGCAAGGGGTGGCTATGGCTACACCTTC
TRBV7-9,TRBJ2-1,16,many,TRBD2,CASSLARGLAGEEQFF,TGTGCCAGCAGCTTAGCGCGAGGACTAGCGGGAGAAGAGCAGTTCTTC
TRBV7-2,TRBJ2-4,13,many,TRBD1,CASSSGQGNIQYF,TGTGCCAGCAGCTCGGGACAGGGGAACATTCAGTACTTC
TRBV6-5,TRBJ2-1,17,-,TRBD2,CASSDSAGTSGYNEQFF,TGTGCCAGCAGTGACTCTGCTGGGACTAGCGGTTACAATGAGCAGTTCTTC
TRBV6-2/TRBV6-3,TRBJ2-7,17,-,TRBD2,CASSYSGTSGKIYEQYF,TGTGCCAGCAGTTACTCCGGGACTAGCGGGAAAATCTACGAGCAGTACTTC
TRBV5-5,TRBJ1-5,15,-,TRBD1,CASSPGGGLAQPQHF,TGTGCCAGCAGCCCAGGGGGGGGCCTCGCTCAGCCCCAGCATTTT
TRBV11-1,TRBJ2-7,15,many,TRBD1,CASSSSGTGYYEQYF,TGTGCCAGCAGCTCATCCGGGACAGGCTACTACGAGCAGTACTTC
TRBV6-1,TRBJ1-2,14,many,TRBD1,CASSLSDRDYGYTF,TGTGCCAGCAGTCTGTCGGACAGGGACTATGGCTACACCTTC
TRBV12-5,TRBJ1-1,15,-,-,CASGLVVGKNTEAFF,TGTGCTAGTGGTTTGGTTGTCGGGAAGAACACTGAAGCTTTCTTT
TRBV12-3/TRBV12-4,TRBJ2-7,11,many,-,CASSPQGEQYF,TGTGCCAGCAGTCCACAGGGAGAGCAGTACTTC
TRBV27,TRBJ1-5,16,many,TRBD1,CASSAYGQGESQPQHF,TGTGCCAGCAGTGCTTACGGACAGGGGGAAAGTCAGCCCCAGCATTTT
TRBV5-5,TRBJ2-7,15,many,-,CASSPRSGALLEQYF,TGTGCCAGCAGCCCCCGGTCAGGGGCGTTGCTCGAGCAGTACTTC
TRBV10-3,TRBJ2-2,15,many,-,CAISGGTVNTGELFF,TGTGCCATCAGTGGAGGAACAGTTAACACCGGGGAGCTGTTTTTT
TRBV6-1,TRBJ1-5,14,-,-,CASSSQSPHQPQHF,TGTGCCAGCAGCAGCCAAAGCCCCCATCAGCCCCAGCATTTT
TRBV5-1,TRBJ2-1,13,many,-,CASSKRVYNEQFF,TGCGCCAGCAGTAAGAGGGTCTACAATGAGCAGTTCTTC
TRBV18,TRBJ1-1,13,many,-,CASSPKWGLEAFF,TGTGCCAGCTCACCAAAATGGGGGCTTGAAGCTTTCTTT
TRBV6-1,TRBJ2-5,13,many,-,CASSDATEETQYF,TGTGCCAGCAGTGATGCGACGGAGGAGACCCAGTACTTC
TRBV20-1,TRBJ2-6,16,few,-,CSARDGGRSGANVLTF,TGCAGTGCTAGAGATGGGGGGCGTTCAGGGGCCAACGTCCTGACTTTC
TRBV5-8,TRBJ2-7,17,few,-,CASSLADGGLSPYEQYF,TGTGCCAGCAGCTTGGCGGACGGGGGGCTATCCCCCTACGAGCAGTACTTC
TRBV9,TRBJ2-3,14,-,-,CASSPNLSTDTQYF,TGTGCCAGCAGCCCCAATTTAAGCACAGATACGCAGTATTTT
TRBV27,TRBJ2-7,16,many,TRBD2,CASSLKKGAGGDEQYF,TGTGCCAGCAGTTTAAAAAAGGGAGCGGGAGGAGACGAGCAGTACTTC